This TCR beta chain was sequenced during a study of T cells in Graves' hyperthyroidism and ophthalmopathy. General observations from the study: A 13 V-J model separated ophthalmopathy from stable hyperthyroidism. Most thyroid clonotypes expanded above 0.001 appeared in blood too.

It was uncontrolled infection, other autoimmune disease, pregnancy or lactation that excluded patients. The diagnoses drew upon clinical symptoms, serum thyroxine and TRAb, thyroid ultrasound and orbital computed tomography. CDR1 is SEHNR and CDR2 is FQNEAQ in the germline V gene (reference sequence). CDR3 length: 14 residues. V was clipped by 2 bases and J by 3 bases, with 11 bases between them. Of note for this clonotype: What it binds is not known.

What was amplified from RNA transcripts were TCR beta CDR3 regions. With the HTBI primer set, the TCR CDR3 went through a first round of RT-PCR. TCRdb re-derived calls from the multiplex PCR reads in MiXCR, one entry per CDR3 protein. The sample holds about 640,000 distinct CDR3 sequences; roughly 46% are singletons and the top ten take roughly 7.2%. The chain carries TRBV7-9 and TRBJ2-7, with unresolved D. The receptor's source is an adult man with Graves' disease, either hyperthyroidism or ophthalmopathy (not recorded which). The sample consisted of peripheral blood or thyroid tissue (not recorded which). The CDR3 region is CASSLQHPLYEQYF. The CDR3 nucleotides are TGTGCCAGCAGCTTACAACACCCTCTCTACGAGCAGTACTTC. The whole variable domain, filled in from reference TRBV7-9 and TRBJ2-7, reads DTGVSQNPRHKITKRGQNVTFRCDPISEHNRLYWYRQTLGQGPEFLTYFQNEAQLEKSRLLSDRFSAERPKGSFSTLEIQRTEQGDSAMYLCASSLQHPLYEQYFGPGTRLTVT.